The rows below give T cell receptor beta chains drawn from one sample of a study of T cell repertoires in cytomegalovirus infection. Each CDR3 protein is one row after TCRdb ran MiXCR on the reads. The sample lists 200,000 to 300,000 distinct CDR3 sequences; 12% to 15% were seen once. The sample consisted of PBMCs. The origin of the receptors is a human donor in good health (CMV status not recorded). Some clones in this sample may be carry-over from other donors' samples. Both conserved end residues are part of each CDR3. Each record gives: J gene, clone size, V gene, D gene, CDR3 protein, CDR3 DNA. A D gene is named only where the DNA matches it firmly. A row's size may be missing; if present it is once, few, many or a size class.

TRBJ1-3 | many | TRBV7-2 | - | CASSIPGSQGSSNTIYF | TGTGCCAGCAGCATCCCCGGGAGCCAGGGATCGTCGAACACCATATATTTT
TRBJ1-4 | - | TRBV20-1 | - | CSASLRPRGEKLFF | TGCAGTGCTAGCCTGCGGCCACGGGGTGAAAAACTGTTTTTT
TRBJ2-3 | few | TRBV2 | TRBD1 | CASGPGRGHTDTQYF | TGTGCCAGCGGCCCCGGCAGGGGGCACACAGATACGCAGTATTTT
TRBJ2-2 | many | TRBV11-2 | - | CASSLKQGSGELFF | TGTGCCAGCAGTTTAAAACAGGGATCCGGGGAGCTGTTTTTT
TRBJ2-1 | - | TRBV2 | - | CASSDEGRGYNEQFF | TGTGCCAGCAGTGATGAAGGCAGGGGCTACAATGAGCAGTTCTTC
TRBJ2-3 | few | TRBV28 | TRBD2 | CASSLAPSGLRDTQYF | TGTGCCAGCAGTTTGGCACCTAGCGGCCTGAGAGATACGCAGTATTTT
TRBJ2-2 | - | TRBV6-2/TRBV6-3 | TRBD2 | CASSYFLAANTGELFF | TGTGCCAGCAGTTACTTCCTAGCGGCGAACACCGGGGAGCTGTTTTTT
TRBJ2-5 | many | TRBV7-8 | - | CASSPEVVYQETQYF | TGTGCCAGCAGCCCAGAGGTGGTGTACCAAGAGACCCAGTACTTC
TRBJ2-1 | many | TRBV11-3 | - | CASSLEGGAHEQFF | TGTGCCAGCAGCTTAGAAGGCGGTGCCCATGAGCAGTTCTTC
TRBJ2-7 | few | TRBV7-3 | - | CASSLTFGYPEQYF | TGTGCCAGCAGCTTAACCTTTGGGTATCCCGAGCAGTACTTC
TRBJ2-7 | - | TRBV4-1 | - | CASSQSQTYEQYF | TGCGCCAGCAGCCAATCCCAGACCTACGAGCAGTACTTC
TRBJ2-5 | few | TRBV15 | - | CATSRDSGEETQYF | TGTGCCACCAGCAGAGATTCGGGCGAAGAGACCCAGTACTTC
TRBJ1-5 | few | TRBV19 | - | CANNTGKNQPQHF | TGTGCCAACAACACAGGGAAAAATCAGCCCCAGCATTTT
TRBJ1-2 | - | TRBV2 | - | CASSVWGLNYGYTF | TGTGCCAGCAGTGTATGGGGTTTGAACTATGGCTACACCTTC
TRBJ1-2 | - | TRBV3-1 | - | CASSHLYRPSYGYTF | TGTGCCAGCAGCCATCTCTACCGGCCGAGCTATGGCTACACCTTC
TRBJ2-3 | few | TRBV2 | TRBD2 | CASSDYRLAGSTDTQYF | TGTGCCAGCAGTGACTATCGTCTAGCGGGAAGCACAGATACGCAGTATTTT
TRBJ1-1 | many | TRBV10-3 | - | CAIRVDRDTEAFF | TGTGCCATTCGAGTCGACCGGGACACTGAAGCTTTCTTT
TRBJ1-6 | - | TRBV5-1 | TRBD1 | CASSLDPTGVGNSPLHF | TGCGCCAGCAGCTTGGATCCCACAGGGGTGGGGAATTCACCCCTCCACTTT
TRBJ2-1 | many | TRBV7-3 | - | CASSSGDEQFF | TGTGCCAGCAGTTCGGGCGATGAGCAGTTCTTC
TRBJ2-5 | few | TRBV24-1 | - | CATSRETQYF | TGTGCCACCAGTAGGGAGACCCAGTACTTC
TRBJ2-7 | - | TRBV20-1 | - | CSARETFYEQYF | TGCAGTGCTAGAGAAACCTTCTACGAGCAGTACTTC
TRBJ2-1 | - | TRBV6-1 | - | CASSVGGSYNEQFF | TGTGCCAGCAGTGTTGGGGGCTCCTACAATGAGCAGTTCTTC
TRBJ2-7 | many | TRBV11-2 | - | CASSPLAVASYEQYF | TGTGCCAGCAGCCCACTAGCCGTCGCTTCCTACGAGCAGTACTTC
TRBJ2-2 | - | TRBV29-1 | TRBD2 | CSVGTSGTGELFF | TGCAGCGTTGGTACTAGCGGGACCGGGGAGCTGTTTTTT
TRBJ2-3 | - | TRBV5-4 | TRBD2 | CASSLGLAGGLDTQYF | TGTGCCAGCAGCTTGGGACTAGCGGGAGGATTGGATACGCAGTATTTT
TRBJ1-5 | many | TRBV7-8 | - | CASSFTAQLNQPQHF | TGTGCCAGCAGCTTTACCGCGCAGCTAAATCAGCCCCAGCATTTT
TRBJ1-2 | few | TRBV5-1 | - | CASSLETGKNYGYTF | TGCGCCAGCAGCTTGGAAACAGGGAAGAACTATGGCTACACCTTC
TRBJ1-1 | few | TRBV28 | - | CASSFSRGGDTEAFF | TGTGCCAGCAGTTTTTCGAGGGGGGGGGACACTGAAGCTTTCTTT